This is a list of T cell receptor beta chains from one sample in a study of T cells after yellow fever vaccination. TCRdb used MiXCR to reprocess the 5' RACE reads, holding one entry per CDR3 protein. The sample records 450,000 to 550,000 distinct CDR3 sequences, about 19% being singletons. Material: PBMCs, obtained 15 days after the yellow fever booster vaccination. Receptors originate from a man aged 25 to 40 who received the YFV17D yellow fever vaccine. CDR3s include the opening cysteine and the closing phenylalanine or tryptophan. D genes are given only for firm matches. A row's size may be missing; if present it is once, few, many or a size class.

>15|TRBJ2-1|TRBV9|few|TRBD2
CASSVLAGVTNEQFF
TGTGCCAGCAGCGTACTAGCGGGGGTAACCAATGAGCAGTTCTTC
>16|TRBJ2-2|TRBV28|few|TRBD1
CASSTSGGVVTGELFF
TGTGCCAGCAGCACTTCAGGGGGCGTCGTCACCGGGGAGCTGTTTTTT
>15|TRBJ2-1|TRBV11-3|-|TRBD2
CASSPGEGLGNEQFF
TGTGCCAGCAGCCCCGGGGAGGGTTTAGGGAATGAGCAGTTCTTC
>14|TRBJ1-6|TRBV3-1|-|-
CASSQVEFRSPLHF
TGTGCCAGCAGCCAAGTTGAGTTCCGATCACCCCTCCACTTT
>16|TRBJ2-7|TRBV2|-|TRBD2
CASSENFSSGSGEQYF
TGTGCCAGCAGTGAAAATTTTTCTAGCGGGAGTGGTGAGCAGTACTTC
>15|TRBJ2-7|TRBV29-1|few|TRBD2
CSVLPSGRVWGEQYF
TGCAGCGTTTTGCCTAGCGGGAGGGTTTGGGGAGAGCAGTACTTC
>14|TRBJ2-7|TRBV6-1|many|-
CATKGWDKPYEQYF
TGTGCCACGAAGGGATGGGACAAGCCCTACGAGCAGTACTTC
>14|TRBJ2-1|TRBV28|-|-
CASSLRVRSRQEFF
TGTGCCAGCAGTCTTCGGGTTAGATCCCGTCAGGAGTTCTTC
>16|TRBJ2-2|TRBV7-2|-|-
CASSLVGSGTTGELFF
TGTGCCAGCAGCTTAGTTGGTAGCGGAACCACCGGGGAGCTGTTTTTT
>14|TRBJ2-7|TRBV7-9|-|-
CASSSPGTLYEQYF
TGTGCCAGCAGCTCACCCGGCACCCTATACGAGCAGTACTTC
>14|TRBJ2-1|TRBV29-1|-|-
CSGQLVNKFNKQFF
TGCAGCGGCCAACTAGTTAATAAGTTCAATAAGCAGTTCTTC
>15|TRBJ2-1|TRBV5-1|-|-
CASSLSGETYNEQFF
TGCGCCAGCAGCTTGTCGGGGGAAACCTACAATGAGCAGTTCTTC
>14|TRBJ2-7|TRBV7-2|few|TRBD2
CASTRGGGRYEQYF
TGTGCCAGCACTCGCGGGGGAGGGCGCTACGAGCAGTACTTC
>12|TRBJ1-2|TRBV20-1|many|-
CSASPHVRGYTF
TGCAGTGCTAGCCCCCACGTTCGGGGCTACACCTTC
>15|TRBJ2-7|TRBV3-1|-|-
CASSQVWTASYEQYF
TGTGCCAGCAGCCAAGTTTGGACAGCATCCTACGAGCAGTACTTC
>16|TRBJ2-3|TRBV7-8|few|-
CASSPTELTLVDTQYF
TGTGCCAGCAGCCCCACAGAGTTGACATTGGTAGATACGCAGTATTTT
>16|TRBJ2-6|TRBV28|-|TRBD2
CASTLAGPSGANVLTF
TGTGCCAGCACTCTAGCGGGCCCCTCTGGGGCCAACGTCCTGACTTTC
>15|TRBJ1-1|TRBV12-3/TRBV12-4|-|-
CASTLGVGRNTEAFF
TGTGCCAGCACCCTCGGGGTAGGGCGGAACACTGAAGCTTTCTTT
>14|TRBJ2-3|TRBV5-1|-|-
CASSLAEGKNTQYF
TGCGCCAGCAGCTTGGCCGAGGGTAAGAATACGCAGTATTTT
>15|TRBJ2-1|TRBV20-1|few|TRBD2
CSASGVLARSNEQFF
TGCAGTGCTAGTGGGGTACTAGCGCGAAGCAATGAGCAGTTCTTC
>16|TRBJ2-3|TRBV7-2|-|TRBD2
CASSNGLAGGTDTQYF
TGTGCCAGCAGCAACGGACTAGCGGGAGGCACAGATACGCAGTATTTT
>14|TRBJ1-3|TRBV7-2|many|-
CASSLPGVGNTIYF
TGTGCCAGCAGCTTACCAGGGGTCGGAAACACCATATATTTT
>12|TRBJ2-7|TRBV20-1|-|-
CSARDYHYEQYF
TGCAGTGCTAGGGACTATCACTACGAGCAGTACTTC
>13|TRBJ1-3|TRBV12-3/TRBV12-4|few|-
CASSLAVGNTIYF
TGTGCCAGCAGTTTAGCGGTGGGAAACACCATATATTTT
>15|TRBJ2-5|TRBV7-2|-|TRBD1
CASSLSGTGRETQYF
TGTGCCAGCAGCTTATCCGGGACAGGGAGGGAGACCCAGTACTTC
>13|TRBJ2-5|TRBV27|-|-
CASRFNSQETQYF
TGTGCCAGCCGCTTCAACTCCCAAGAGACCCAGTACTTC
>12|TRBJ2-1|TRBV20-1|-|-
CSASFRLYEQFF
TGCAGTGCTAGTTTCCGACTATATGAGCAGTTCTTC
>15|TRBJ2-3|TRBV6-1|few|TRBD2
CASSSVGLAGDTQYF
TGTGCCAGCAGTAGTGTTGGCCTAGCGGGAGATACGCAGTATTTT
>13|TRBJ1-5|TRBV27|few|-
CASSLGFNQPQHF
TGTGCCAGCAGTTTGGGTTTTAATCAGCCCCAGCATTTT
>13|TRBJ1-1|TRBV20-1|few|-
CSAGRVTNTEAFF
TGCAGTGCTGGCAGGGTTACGAACACTGAAGCTTTCTTT
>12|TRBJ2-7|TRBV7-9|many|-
CASSLGAYEQYF
TGCGCCAGCAGCTTGGGGGCCTACGAGCAGTACTTC
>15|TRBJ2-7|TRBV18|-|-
CASSPRGTSNHEQYF
TGTGCCAGCTCACCAAGGGGAACTAGCAACCACGAGCAGTACTTC
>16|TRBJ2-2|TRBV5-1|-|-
CASSLGQGINTGELFF
TGCGCCAGCAGCTTGGGGCAGGGGATAAACACCGGGGAGCTGTTTTTT